The 24 T cell receptor beta chains given below trace back to one sample, sequenced in a study of cytomegalovirus exposure and HLA in healthy donors. Both 60 Vbeta primers and 13 Jbeta primers went into the PCR. The protocol was immunoSEQ multiplex PCR, while the TCRdb copy is restricted to in-frame clones and leaves out a portion. Of roughly 120,000 clones in the sample, 80% were seen once. Sequenced input: PBMCs. The receptors stem from a young man in good health and CMV-seronegative.

The J gene is TRBJ2-1, the V gene TRBV5-4, with D perhaps matching TRBD1 (8 bases). This CDR3 spans 16 amino acids. The germline V gene has CDR1 SGHNT and CDR2 YYREEE (reference sequence). Trimming cost V 2 bases and J 8 bases, with 20 bases left between them. The CDR3 region has the DNA TGTGCCAGCAGCTTTAAACAGGGGGGGTGGGTGGATGAGCAGTTCTTC. Translating gives CASSFKQGGWVDEQFF.

V is TRBV30 and J is TRBJ2-1, with 12 bases aligning to TRBD2. Germline lookup yields CDR1 GTSNPN and CDR2 SVGIG (reference sequence). J lost 0 bases, V lost 0 bases, and 9 bases had no gene match. The CDR3 has 19 amino acids. The DNA of the CDR3 is TGTGCCTGGAGTGTACGTCCCGAGACTAGCGGGAGCTCCTACAATGAGCAGTTCTTC. Amino acids: CAWSVRPETSGSSYNEQFF.

The rearrangement joins TRBV9 to TRBJ2-1; D is undetermined. CDR3 length: 13 residues. V lost 0 bases and J lost 5, with 6 bases in between. Germline CDR1 reads SGDLS; CDR2 reads YYNGEE. The CDR3 reads CASSVGLHNEQFF. As DNA, the CDR3 is TGTGCCAGCAGCGTAGGGCTGCACAATGAGCAGTTCTTC.

The rearrangement uses TRBV6-1 and TRBJ2-7; 10 bases match TRBD2. CDR1 is MNHNS, CDR2 SASEGT, per germline. Germline trimming cut 2 bases from V and 7 bases from J; bases unmatched to any gene: 8. This CDR3 is 15 amino acids long. CDR3: CASSESSGGTFEQYF. The DNA for the CDR3 is TGTGCCAGCAGTGAATCTAGCGGGGGAACGTTTGAGCAGTACTTC.

The chain uses TRBV28 and TRBJ1-3; maybe TRBD1 (5 bases). The CDR3 is 18 amino acids. V lost 4 bases and J lost 4, with 23 bases in between. CDR1 is MDHEN and CDR2 is SYDVKM in the germline V gene. The CDR3 region has the DNA TGTGCCAGCAGTTCCAACGGGGGTGGTAAAGGCATCGGAAACACCATATATTTT. Amino acids: CASSSNGGGKGIGNTIYF.

This chain joins TRBV6-5 and TRBJ2-1, with a possible D match to TRBD2 (6 bases). The CDR3 consists of 15 residues. The V gene lost 6 bases and the J gene lost 7 bases, with 19 bases spanning the gap. Germline-derived CDR1 and CDR2 are MNHEY and SVGAGI. The CDR3 here is CASSFGGIEYNEQFF. The CDR3 nucleotides read TGTGCCAGCAGCTTTGGAGGGATCGAGTATAATGAGCAGTTCTTC.

V usage is TRBV4-1 and J usage is TRBJ1-4; D unresolved. This CDR3 comprises 14 residues. V shed 4 bases and J shed 5 bases, with 11 bases lying between them. In germline, CDR1 is MGHRA, CDR2 YSYEKL. The DNA for the CDR3 is TGCGCCAGCAGCCCCGACACCTACAATGAAAAACTGTTTTTT. It is translated as CASSPDTYNEKLFF.

This rearrangement joins TRBV2 to TRBJ2-4; tentatively, D is TRBD2 (5 bases). The CDR3 is 15 residues long. In germline, CDR1 is SNHLY, CDR2 FYNNEI. The V end lost 4 bases, the J end lost 3 bases, and 13 bases lay between the germline ends. CDR3 in amino acids: CASSARGEVKNIQYF. The CDR3 DNA follows: TGTGCCAGCAGTGCCCGGGGAGAGGTCAAAAACATTCAGTACTTC.

This clone has more than one count but fewer than ten. The V and J genes are TRBV27 and TRBJ1-4; weak D call: TRBD1 (6 bases). The CDR3 has 15 residues. Trimming stripped 7 bases from V and 7 bases from J, with 19 bases between. Looked up from germline, CDR1 is MNHEY and CDR2 is SMNVEV (reference sequence). CDR3 sequence (DNA): TGTGCCAGCACCTCCCATGGGCAAGGGGGTGAAAAACTGTTTTTT. Protein product: CASTSHGQGGEKLFF.

The CDR3 nucleotides are TGTGCCAGCAGTTACTGGGGCGGAACCTACGAGCAGTACTTC. It is translated as CASSYWGGTYEQYF. The V call is TRBV28, the J call TRBJ2-7; perhaps TRBD1 as D (5 bases). This CDR3 has 14 residues. Trimming stripped 4 bases from V and 2 bases from J, with 12 bases between. Germline V lookup: CDR1 MDHEN, CDR2 SYDVKM.

The sample holds a few counts of this clone. CDR3 region: CASSTGQPNQPQHF. CDR3 DNA: TGTGCCAGCAGTACGGGACAACCCAATCAGCCCCAGCATTTT. The V and J genes are TRBV9 and TRBJ1-5, with D possibly TRBD1 on 6 matching bases. The CDR3 is 14 residues long. The ends were cut back, 5 bases at V and 3 bases at J, with 12 bases in the middle. CDR1 SGDLS and CDR2 YYNGEE come from the germline V gene.

The genes are TRBV7-9 and TRBJ2-3, with TRBD2 matching over 8 bases. This CDR3 contains 15 residues. The ends lost 6 bases at V and 2 bases at J; junction bases unmatched: 7. CDR1 SEHNR and CDR2 FQNEAQ come from the germline V gene (reference sequence). CDR3 residues: CASSGRGGITDTQYF. The CDR3 coding sequence is TGTGCCAGCAGTGGTCGGGGGGGGATCACAGATACGCAGTATTTT.

The rearrangement uses TRBV6-6 and TRBJ1-2; D call uncertain. The V and J ends lost 4 bases and 6 bases respectively, with 12 bases between them. The CDR3 length is 13 residues. Germline V gene sequence: CDR1 MNHNY, CDR2 SVGAGI (reference sequence). The CDR3 is CASSSNDYHGYTF. In nucleotides, the CDR3 is TGTGCCAGCAGTTCCAATGACTATCATGGCTACACCTTC.

The J gene is TRBJ1-1, the V gene TRBV29-1; the D gene is possibly TRBD1 (6 bases). V dropped 3 bases and J dropped 4 bases, with 12 bases sitting between them. This CDR3 is 13 amino acids long. Germline CDR1 and CDR2: SQVTM and ANQGSEA. The CDR3 loop is CSVDGGLGTEAFF. In nucleotides, the CDR3 is TGCAGCGTTGATGGGGGCTTGGGCACTGAAGCTTTCTTT.

CDR3 bases: TGTGCCAGCAGCTTCCCGACTAGTGCTGGGGAGACCCAGTACTTC. This sequence encodes CASSFPTSAGETQYF. The V call is TRBV5-4, the J call TRBJ2-5, with D perhaps matching TRBD2 (6 bases). In germline, CDR1 is SGHNT, CDR2 YYREEE (reference sequence). V lost 2 bases and J 5 bases, leaving 16 bases between the germline ends. The CDR3 totals 15 residues.

The chain couples TRBV4-2 to TRBJ2-6; unclear D gene. This CDR3 has 15 residues. CDR1 LGHNA and CDR2 YNFKEQ come from the germline V gene. With 3 bases removed from V and 4 bases from J, the gap between germline ends came to 10 bases. CDR3 in DNA: TGTGCCAGCAGCCATACCCAGGCAGGGGCCAACGTCCTGACTTTC. Translated: CASSHTQAGANVLTF.

V usage is TRBV7-9 and J usage is TRBJ1-1; 8 bases are shared with TRBD1. With 5 bases clipped from V and 2 bases from J, the junction kept 10 bases outside the gene matches. The germline V gene encodes CDR1 SEHNR and CDR2 FQNEAQ (reference sequence). This CDR3 spans 16 amino acids. CDR3 nucleotides: TGTGCCAGCAGCCCCCCCGCAGGGGGCCGAAACACTGAAGCTTTCTTT. Its translation is CASSPPAGGRNTEAFF.

This clone came up a few times. The J gene is TRBJ2-7, the V gene TRBV2; D not resolved. The V gene lost 6 bases and the J gene lost 2 bases, with 14 bases spanning the gap. The length of the CDR3 is 14 residues. The germline gives CDR1 SNHLY, CDR2 FYNNEI. As DNA, the CDR3 is TGTGCCAGCAGGTTAGGTGGCACAGCCTACGAGCAGTACTTC. Protein: CASRLGGTAYEQYF.

The chain couples TRBV19 to TRBJ2-7; possibly TRBD1 for D (5 bases). Trimming took 10 bases from V and 0 from J, leaving 13 bases between them. From germline, CDR1 is LNHDA and CDR2 SQIVND (reference sequence). There are 13 residues in the CDR3. The chain's CDR3 is CATRQLPSYEQYF. The CDR3 DNA reads as TGTGCCACGAGACAGCTCCCCTCCTACGAGCAGTACTTC.

V usage is TRBV19 and J usage is TRBJ2-5, with TRBD2 matching over 10 bases. Germline loops: CDR1 LNHDA, CDR2 SQIVND (reference sequence). Germline trimming cut 7 bases from V and 4 bases from J; bases unmatched to any gene: 3. The CDR3 is made up of 13 amino acids. CDR3 region: CASNLAGGETQYF. CDR3 sequence (DNA): TGTGCCAGTAACTTAGCGGGAGGAGAGACCCAGTACTTC.

V usage is TRBV9 and J usage is TRBJ1-1; possibly TRBD1 for D (5 bases). This CDR3 has 14 amino acids. From germline, CDR1 is SGDLS and CDR2 YYNGEE. Trimming removed 0 bases from V and 4 bases from J, with 10 bases in between. The CDR3 is CASSVATGGTEAFF. The CDR3 DNA sequence: TGTGCCAGCAGCGTAGCTACGGGGGGCACTGAAGCTTTCTTT. Combining the CDR3 with reference TRBV9 and TRBJ1-1 gives the whole variable domain DSGVTQTPKHLITATGQRVTLRCSPRSGDLSVYWYQQSLDQGLQFLIQYYNGEERAKGNILERFSAQQFPDLHSELNLSSLELGDSALYFCASSVATGGTEAFFGQGTRLTVV.

The rearrangement joins TRBV2 to TRBJ2-7; 10 bases map to TRBD2. V lost 2 bases, J lost 3 bases, and 7 bases stayed unmatched. This CDR3 region has 16 residues. Germline CDR1 is SNHLY and CDR2 is FYNNEI. The CDR3 DNA reads as TGTGCCAGCAGTGAAAGTTTACTAGCGGGACGCTACGAGCAGTACTTC. It encodes CASSESLLAGRYEQYF.

V and J are TRBV5-3 and TRBJ1-2, with D possibly TRBD1 on 6 matching bases. TRBV5-3 is reported as an ORF; its role is uncertain. This CDR3 spans 14 amino acids. The V gene lost 3 bases and the J gene lost 0 bases, with 9 bases spanning the gap. CDR3 sequence: CARSWGHSNYGYTF. Written as DNA, the CDR3 is TGTGCCAGAAGCTGGGGACATTCTAACTATGGCTACACCTTC.

This clone was recorded once. V and J are TRBV5-1 and TRBJ2-3, with 7 bases lining up with TRBD1. The CDR3 length is 13 residues. The germline CDR1 and CDR2 sequences are SGHRS and YFSETQ. The ends lost 3 bases at V and 4 bases at J; junction bases unmatched: 2. In DNA form, the CDR3 reads TGCGCCAGCAGCTCTCAGGGGGCAGATACGCAGTATTTT. This sequence encodes CASSSQGADTQYF.